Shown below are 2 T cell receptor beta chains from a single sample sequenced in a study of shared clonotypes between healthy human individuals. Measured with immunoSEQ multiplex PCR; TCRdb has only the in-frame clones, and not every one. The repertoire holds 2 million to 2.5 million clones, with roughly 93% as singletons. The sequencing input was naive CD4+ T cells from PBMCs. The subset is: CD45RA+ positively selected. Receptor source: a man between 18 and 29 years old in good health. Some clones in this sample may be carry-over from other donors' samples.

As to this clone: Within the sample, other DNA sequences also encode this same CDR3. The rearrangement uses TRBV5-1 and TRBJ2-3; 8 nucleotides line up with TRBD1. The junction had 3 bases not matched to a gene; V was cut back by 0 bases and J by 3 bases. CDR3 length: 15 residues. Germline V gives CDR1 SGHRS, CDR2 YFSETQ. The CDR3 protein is CASSLGTGGTDTQYF. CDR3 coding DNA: TGCGCCAGCAGCTTGGGCACAGGGGGTACAGATACGCAGTATTTT.

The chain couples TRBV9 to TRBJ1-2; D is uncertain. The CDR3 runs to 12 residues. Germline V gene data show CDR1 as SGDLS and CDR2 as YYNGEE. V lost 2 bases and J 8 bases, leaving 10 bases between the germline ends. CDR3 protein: CASSVMSGGYTF. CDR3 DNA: TGTGCCAGCAGCGTTATGTCAGGCGGCTACACCTTC.